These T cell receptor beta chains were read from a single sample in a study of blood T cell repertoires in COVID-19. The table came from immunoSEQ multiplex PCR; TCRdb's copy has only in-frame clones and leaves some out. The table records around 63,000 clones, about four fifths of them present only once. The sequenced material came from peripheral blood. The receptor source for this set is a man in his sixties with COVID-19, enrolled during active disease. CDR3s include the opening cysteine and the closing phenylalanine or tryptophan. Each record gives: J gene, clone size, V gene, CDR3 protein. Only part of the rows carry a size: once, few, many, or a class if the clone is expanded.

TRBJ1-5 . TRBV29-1 CSVALSESGSQPQHF
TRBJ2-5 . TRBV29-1 CSATGLAGVGQETQYF
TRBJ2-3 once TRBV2 CASSGQGDTDTQYF
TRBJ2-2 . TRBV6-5 CASSWQGLNTGELFF
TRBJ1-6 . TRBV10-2 CASSEGSSGFSPLHF
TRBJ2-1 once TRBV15 CATSRDSGHTLHNEQFF
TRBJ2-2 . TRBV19 CASRDRSNTGELFF
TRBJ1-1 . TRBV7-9 CASSPQIMNTEAFF
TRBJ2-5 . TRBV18 CASSPEETQYF
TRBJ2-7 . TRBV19 CASSIEGTGREHEQYF
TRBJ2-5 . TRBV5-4 CASSFGGFGVETQYF
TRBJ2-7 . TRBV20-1 CSASDSGSYEQYF
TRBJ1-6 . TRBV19 CASSAGPAYSPLHF
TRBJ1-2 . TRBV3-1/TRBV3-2 CASSQEGNYGYTF
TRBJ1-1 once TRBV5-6 CASSFQQGLTEAFF
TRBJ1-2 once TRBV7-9 CASSLPDHYGYTF
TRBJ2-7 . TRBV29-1 CSVARAYEQYF
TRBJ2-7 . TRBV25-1 CASSDRFYYEQYF
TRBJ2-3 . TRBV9 CASSVGGGQPSDTQYF
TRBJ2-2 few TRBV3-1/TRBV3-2 CASSFSGNTGELFF
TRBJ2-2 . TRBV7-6 CASSPKRQGEYTGELFF
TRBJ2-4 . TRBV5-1 CASSLGTGENIQYF
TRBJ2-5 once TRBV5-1 CASSLNSGATETQYF
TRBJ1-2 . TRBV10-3 CAISDPGQGTYGYTF
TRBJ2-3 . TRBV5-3 CARSFDREIDTQYF
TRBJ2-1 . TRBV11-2 CASSAGTSGLNEQFF
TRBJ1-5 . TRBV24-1 CATSEQDRNQPQHF
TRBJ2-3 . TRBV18 CASSPEGGDTQYF
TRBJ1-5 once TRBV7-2 CASGLDRQPQHF
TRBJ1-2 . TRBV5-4 CASSLGGPGGSFYGYTF
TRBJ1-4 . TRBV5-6 CASSHGPGQIDNEKLFF
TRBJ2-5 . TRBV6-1 CASSEAHRGGPQETQYF
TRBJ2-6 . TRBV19 CASSIRTGSGANVLTF
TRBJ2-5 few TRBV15 CATSRERVGLLAGGFGETQYF
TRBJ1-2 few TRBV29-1 CSVESNLYGYTF
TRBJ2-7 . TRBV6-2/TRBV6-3 CASSSLAGGRLGVYEQYF
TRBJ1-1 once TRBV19 CASSINRKNTEAFF
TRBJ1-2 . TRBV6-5 CASSTTGQFLGYTF
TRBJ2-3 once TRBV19 CASTTQGADTQYF
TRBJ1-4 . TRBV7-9 CASNRDTEGEKLFF
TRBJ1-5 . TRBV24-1 CATSVGNQPQHF
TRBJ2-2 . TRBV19 CASSNQGSTGELFF
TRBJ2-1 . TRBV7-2 CASSLDSGKYNEQFF
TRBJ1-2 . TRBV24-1 CATSDLSRGYGYTF
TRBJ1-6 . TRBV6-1 CASSEATGVSSPLHF
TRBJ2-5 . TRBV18 CASSPGTPSRLAETQYF
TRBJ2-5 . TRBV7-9 CASSLGAYPGTGETQYF
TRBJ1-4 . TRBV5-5 CASSEKPTASNEKLFF
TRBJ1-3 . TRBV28 CASSLGQGAGNTIYF